What follows are 4 T cell receptor beta chains derived from one specimen sequenced in a study of radiation and T cells in renal cell carcinoma. Clones were sequenced by immunoSEQ multiplex PCR, and TCRdb holds only the in-frame ones, with some missing. The sample lists 40,000 to 50,000 clones; roughly four fifths were seen once. Time point indicated: blood 4 weeks post-SBRT, at nephrectomy. Treatment denoted: 15 Gy SBRT to primary tumor, nephrectomy 4 weeks later. The specimen comprised blood, sampled from a patient whose treatment included radiotherapy and nephrectomy. These receptor sequences come from a woman in her seventies with renal cell carcinoma.

The chain has TRBV6-6 and TRBJ1-2, with D possibly matching TRBD1 (5 bases). This CDR3 region has 15 residues. CDR1 and CDR2 from the germline V gene are MNHNY and SVGAGI (reference sequence). Trimming pared 5 bases from V and 3 bases from J, leaving 16 bases between. CDR3 residues: CASSDTGTDYYGYTF. CDR3 DNA: TGTGCCAGCAGTGACACCGGGACGGATTACTATGGCTACACCTTC.

This chain connects TRBV7-2 to TRBJ2-7; D might be TRBD1 or TRBD2, each matching 5 bases. Germline V CDR1 and CDR2: SGHTA, FQGNSA. Trimming shortened V by 1 base and J by 6 bases, and 13 bases separated the two germline ends. This CDR3 region has 14 residues. The CDR3 region has the DNA TGTGCCAGCAGCTTAGTCAGGGAACGGGGCGAGCAGTACTTC. Translating it yields CASSLVRERGEQYF.

V usage is TRBV5-1 and J usage is TRBJ1-1, with a tentative D call TRBD1 (5 bases). The CDR3 totals 14 residues. Germline loops: CDR1 SGHRS, CDR2 YFSETQ. Between the trimmed V and J ends, which lost 0 bases and 5 bases, there was a span of 11 bases. The CDR3 spells CASSLEWAGTEAFF. As DNA, the CDR3 is TGCGCCAGCAGCTTGGAATGGGCAGGGACTGAAGCTTTCTTT.

The V call is TRBV4-1, the J call TRBJ2-7, with D uncertain. Trimming stripped 1 base from V and 0 bases from J, with 10 bases between. CDR3 length equals 15 residues. The germline V gene has CDR1 MGHRA and CDR2 YSYEKL. DNA of the CDR3: TGCGCCAGCAGCCAAGGCGGAACTCTCTCCTACGAGCAGTACTTC. Residues: CASSQGGTLSYEQYF.